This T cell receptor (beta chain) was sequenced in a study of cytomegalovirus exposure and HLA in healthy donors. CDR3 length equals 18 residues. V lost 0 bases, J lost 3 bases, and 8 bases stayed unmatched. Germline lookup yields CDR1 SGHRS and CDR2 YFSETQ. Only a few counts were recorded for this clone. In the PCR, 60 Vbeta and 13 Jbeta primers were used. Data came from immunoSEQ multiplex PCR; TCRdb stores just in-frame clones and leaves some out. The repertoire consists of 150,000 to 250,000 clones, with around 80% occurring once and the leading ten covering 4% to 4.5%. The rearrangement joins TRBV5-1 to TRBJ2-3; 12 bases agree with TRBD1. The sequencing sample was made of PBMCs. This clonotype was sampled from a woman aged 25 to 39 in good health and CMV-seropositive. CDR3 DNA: TGCGCCAGCAGCTTGGAGCCGGGGACAGGGGGCAGGACAGATACGCAGTATTTT. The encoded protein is CASSLEPGTGGRTDTQYF.